This T cell receptor beta chain was found in a study of response to subunit inactivated influenza vaccine. Notes on the study in general: With each seasonal influenza vaccination, the authors suggested, few new T cells are recruited.

This clonotype was counted many times. The antigen remains undetermined. TCRdb itself ran the RT-PCR reads through MiXCR, one entry per CDR3 protein. The sample lists some 600,000 distinct CDR3 sequences, 14% occurring once. The CDR3 length is 13 residues. J was trimmed by 14 bases and V by 5 bases; bases with no gene match: 10. Per germline, CDR1 SQVTM and CDR2 ANQGSEA. The chain joins TRBV29-1 to TRBJ1-4; TRBD1 agrees at 11 bases. This sequence originates from a man between 50 and 59 years old who received an inactivated influenza vaccine. Specimen: PBMCs from blood, collected around 14 days before vaccination. The CDR3 here is CSVTGTGGSGLFF. CDR3 bases: TGCAGCGTTACCGGGACAGGGGGTTCGGGGCTGTTTTTT.